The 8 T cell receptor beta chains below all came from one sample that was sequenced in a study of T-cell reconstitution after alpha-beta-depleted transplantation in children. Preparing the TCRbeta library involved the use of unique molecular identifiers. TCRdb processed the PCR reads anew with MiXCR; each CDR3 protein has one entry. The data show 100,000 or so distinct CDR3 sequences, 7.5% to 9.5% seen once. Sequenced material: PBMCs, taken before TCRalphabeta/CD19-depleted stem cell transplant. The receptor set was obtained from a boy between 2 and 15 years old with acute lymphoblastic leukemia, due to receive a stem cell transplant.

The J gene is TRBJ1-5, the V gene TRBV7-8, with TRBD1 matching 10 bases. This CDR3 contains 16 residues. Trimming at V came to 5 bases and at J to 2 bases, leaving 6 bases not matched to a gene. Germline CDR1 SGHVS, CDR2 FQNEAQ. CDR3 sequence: CASSPRTGGGNQPQHF. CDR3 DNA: TGTGCCAGCAGCCCCCGGACAGGGGGTGGCAATCAGCCCCAGCATTTT.

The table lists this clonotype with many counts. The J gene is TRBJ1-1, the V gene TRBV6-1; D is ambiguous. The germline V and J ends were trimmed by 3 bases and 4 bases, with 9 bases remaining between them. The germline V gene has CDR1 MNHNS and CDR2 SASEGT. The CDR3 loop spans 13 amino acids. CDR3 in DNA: TGTGCCAGCAGTGAGCGGGAGGCCACTGAAGCTTTCTTT. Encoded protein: CASSEREATEAFF.

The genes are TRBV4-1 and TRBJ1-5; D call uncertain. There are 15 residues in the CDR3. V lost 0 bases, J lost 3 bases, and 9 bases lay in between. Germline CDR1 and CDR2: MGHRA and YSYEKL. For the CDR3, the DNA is TGCGCCAGCAGCCAAGACCCCCAGCCCAATCAGCCCCAGCATTTT. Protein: CASSQDPQPNQPQHF.

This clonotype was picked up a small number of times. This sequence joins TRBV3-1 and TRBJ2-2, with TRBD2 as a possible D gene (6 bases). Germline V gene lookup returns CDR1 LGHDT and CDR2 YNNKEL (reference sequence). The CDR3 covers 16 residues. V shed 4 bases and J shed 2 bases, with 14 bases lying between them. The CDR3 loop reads CASSLGSGLNTGELFF. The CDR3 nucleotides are TGTGCCAGCAGCCTAGGCAGCGGGCTTAACACCGGGGAGCTGTTTTTT. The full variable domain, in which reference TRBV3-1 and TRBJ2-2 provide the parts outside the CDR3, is DTAVSQTPKYLVTQMGNDKSIKCEQNLGHDTMYWYKQDSKKFLKIMFSYNNKELIINETVPNRFSPKSPDKAHLNLHINSLELGDSAVYFCASSLGSGLNTGELFFGEGSRLTVL.

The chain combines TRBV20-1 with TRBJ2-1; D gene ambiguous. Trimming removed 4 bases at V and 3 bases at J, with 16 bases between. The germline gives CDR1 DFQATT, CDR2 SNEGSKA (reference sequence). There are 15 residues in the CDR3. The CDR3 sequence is CSATPPMGFYNEQFF. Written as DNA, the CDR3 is TGCAGTGCTACCCCTCCTATGGGCTTCTACAATGAGCAGTTCTTC.

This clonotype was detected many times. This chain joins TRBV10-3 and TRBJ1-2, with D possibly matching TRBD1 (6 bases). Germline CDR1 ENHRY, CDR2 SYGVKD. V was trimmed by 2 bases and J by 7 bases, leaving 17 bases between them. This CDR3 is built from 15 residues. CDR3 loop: CAISEPSTGYGGYTF. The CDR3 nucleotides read TGTGCCATCAGTGAGCCCTCAACAGGGTACGGTGGCTACACCTTC.

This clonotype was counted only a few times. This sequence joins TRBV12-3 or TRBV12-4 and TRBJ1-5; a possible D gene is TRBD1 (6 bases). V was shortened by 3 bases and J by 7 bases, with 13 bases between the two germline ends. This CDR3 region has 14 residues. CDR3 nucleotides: TGTGCCAGCAGTTTTGTACAGGGAGGACAGCCCCAGCATTTT. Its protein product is CASSFVQGGQPQHF.

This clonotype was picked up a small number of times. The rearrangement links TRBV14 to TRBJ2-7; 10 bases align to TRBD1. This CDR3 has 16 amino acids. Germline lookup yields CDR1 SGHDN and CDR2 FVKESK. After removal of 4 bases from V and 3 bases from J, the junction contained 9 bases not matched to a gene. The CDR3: CASSRTSGQGIYEQYF. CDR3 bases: TGTGCCAGCAGCCGGACATCGGGACAGGGGATCTACGAGCAGTACTTC.